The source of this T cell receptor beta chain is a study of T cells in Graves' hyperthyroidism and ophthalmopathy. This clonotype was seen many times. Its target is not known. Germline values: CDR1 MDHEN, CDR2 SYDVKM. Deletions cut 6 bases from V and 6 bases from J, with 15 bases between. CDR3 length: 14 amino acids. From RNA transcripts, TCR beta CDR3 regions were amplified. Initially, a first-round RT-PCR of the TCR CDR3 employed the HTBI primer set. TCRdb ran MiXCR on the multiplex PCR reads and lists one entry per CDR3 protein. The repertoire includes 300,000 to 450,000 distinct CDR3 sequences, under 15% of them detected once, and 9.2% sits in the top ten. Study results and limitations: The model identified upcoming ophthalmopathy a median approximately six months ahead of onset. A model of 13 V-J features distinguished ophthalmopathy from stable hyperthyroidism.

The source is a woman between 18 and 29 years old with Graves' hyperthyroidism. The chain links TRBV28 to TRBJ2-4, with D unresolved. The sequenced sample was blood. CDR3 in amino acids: CASSSSRGGNIQYF. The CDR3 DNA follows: TGTGCCAGCAGCTCAAGTAGAGGCGGAAACATTCAGTACTTC.